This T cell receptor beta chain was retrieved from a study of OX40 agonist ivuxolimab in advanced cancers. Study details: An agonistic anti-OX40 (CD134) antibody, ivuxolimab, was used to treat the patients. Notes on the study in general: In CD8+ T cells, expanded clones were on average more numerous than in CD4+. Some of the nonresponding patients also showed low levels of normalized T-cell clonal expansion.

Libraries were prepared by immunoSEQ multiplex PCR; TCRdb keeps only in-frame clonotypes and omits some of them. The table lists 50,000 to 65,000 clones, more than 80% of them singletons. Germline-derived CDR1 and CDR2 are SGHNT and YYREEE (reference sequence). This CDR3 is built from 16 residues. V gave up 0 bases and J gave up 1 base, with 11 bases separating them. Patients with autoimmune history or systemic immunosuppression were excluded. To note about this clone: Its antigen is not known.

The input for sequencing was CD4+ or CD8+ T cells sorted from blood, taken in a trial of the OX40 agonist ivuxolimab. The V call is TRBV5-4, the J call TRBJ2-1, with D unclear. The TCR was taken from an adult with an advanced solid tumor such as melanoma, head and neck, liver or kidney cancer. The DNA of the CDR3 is TGTGCCAGCAGCTTGGGTGGGCACAATTCCTACAATGAGCAGTTCTTC. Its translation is CASSLGGHNSYNEQFF. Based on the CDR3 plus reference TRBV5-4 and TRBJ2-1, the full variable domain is ETGVTQSPTHLIKTRGQQVTLRCSSQSGHNTVSWYQQALGQGPQFIFQYYREEENGRGNFPPRFSGLQFPNYSSELNVNALELDDSALYLCASSLGGHNSYNEQFFGPGTRLTVL.